The T cell receptor (beta chain) under discussion was sequenced for a study of T cells after yellow fever vaccination. TCRdb recomputed calls from the 5' RACE reads with MiXCR, one row per CDR3 protein. The repertoire consists of tens of thousands of distinct CDR3 sequences, with roughly a tenth occurring once and the leading ten covering 10% to 15%. This clonotype was detected a few times. The germline V gene encodes CDR1 PRHDT and CDR2 FYEKMQ (reference sequence). The CDR3 contains 13 residues. The V and J ends lost 1 base and 10 bases respectively, with 8 bases between them. The receptor comes from a man younger than 30 who received the YFV17D yellow fever vaccine. Here the sequenced sample was PBMCs, either bulk or a sorted T-cell subset (CD4+, CD8+, memory, or dextramer-sorted; not recorded which), taken less than 16 days after the first yellow fever vaccination. The V call is TRBV13, the J call TRBJ1-6; D gene ambiguous. DNA for the CDR3: TGTGCCAGCAGCTTAGAGACGAGCTCACCCCTCCACTTT. Translation gives CASSLETSSPLHF.